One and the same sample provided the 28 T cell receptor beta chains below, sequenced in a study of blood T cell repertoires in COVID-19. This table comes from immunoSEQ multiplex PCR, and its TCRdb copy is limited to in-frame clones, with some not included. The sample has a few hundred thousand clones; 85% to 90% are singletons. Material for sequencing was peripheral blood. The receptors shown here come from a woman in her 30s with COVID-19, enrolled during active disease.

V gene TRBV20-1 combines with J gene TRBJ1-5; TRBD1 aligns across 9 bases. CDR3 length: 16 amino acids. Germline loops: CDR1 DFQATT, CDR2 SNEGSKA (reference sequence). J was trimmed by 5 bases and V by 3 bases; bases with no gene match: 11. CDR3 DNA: TGCAGTGCTAGTAACAGGGGGCCGGGGCTCGATCAGCCCCAGCATTTT. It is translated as CSASNRGPGLDQPQHF.

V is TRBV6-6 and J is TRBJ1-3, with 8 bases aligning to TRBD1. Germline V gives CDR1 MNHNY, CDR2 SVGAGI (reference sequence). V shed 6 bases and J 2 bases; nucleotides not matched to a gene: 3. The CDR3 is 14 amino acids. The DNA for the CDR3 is TGTGCCAGCAGCCCGACAGGGGCTGGAAACACCATATATTTT. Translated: CASSPTGAGNTIYF.

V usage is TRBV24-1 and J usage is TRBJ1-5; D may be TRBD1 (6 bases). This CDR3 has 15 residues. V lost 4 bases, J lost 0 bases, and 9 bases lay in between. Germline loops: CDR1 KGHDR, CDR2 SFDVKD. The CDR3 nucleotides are TGTGCCACCAGTGAGCCAGGGGATAGCAATCAGCCCCAGCATTTT. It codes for CATSEPGDSNQPQHF.

Written as DNA, the CDR3 is TGTGCCAGCAGCTCTTACTTGAAGGGGGGGGAGCAGTACTTC. Its translation: CASSSYLKGGEQYF. The V gene is TRBV5-4, the J gene TRBJ2-7; the D gene is possibly TRBD2 (7 bases). Trimming took off 3 bases at V and 7 bases at J, with 17 bases between the two ends. This CDR3 has 14 residues. From germline, CDR1 is SGHNT and CDR2 YYREEE (reference sequence).

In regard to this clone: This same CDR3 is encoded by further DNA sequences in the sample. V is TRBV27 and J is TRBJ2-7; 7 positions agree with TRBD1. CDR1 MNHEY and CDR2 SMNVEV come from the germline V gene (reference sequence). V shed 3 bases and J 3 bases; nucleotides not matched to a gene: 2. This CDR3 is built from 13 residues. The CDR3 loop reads CASSLGQNYEQYF. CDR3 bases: TGTGCCAGCAGTTTGGGACAGAACTACGAGCAGTACTTC.

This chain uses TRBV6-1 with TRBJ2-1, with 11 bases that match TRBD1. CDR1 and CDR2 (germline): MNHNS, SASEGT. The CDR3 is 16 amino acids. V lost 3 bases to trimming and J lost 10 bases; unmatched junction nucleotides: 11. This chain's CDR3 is CASSDPGTGGDQEQFF. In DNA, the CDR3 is TGTGCCAGCAGTGACCCCGGGACAGGGGGGGATCAGGAGCAGTTCTTC.

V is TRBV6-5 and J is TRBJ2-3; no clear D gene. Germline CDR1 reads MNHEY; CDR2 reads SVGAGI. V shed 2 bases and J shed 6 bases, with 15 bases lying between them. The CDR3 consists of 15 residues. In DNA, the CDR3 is TGTGCCAGCAGTTACACTGTGACTGAGAGGGATACGCAGTATTTT. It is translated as CASSYTVTERDTQYF.

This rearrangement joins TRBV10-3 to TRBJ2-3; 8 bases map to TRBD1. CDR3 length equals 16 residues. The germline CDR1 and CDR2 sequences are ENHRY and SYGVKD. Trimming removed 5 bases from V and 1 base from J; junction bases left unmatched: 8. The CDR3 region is CAISPRGRSGTDTQYF. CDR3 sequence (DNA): TGTGCCATCAGTCCCAGGGGGCGTAGCGGCACAGATACGCAGTATTTT.

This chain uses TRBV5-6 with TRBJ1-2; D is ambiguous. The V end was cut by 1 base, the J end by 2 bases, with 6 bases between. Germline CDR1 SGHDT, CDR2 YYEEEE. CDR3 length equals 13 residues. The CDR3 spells CASSLTRNYGYTF. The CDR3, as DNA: TGTGCCAGCAGCTTGACCAGGAACTATGGCTACACCTTC.

The CDR3 DNA reads as TGTGCCAGCAGCTGGGACATTGGGAACACTGAAGCTTTCTTT. Amino acids: CASSWDIGNTEAFF. This chain links TRBV7-2 with TRBJ1-1; possible D gene TRBD1, 6 bases. CDR3 length: 14 residues. Germline CDR1 and CDR2: SGHTA and FQGNSA. V was clipped by 4 bases and J by 1 base, with 10 bases between them.

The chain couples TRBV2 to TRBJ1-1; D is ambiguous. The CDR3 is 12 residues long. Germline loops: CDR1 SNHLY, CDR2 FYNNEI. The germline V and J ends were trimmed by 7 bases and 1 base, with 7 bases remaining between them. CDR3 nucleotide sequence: TGTGCCAGCATCCGAGGGAACACTGAAGCTTTCTTT. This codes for CASIRGNTEAFF.

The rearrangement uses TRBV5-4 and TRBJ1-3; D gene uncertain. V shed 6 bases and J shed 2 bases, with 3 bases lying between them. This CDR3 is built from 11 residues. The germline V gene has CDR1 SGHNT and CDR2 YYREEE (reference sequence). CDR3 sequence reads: CASTAGNTIYF. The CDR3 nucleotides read TGTGCCAGCACGGCTGGAAACACCATATATTTT.

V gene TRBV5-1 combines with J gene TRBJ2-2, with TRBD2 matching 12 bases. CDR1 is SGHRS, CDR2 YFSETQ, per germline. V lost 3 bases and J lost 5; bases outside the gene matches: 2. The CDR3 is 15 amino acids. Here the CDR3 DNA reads TGCGCCAGCAGCTGGACTAGCGGGGATACCGGGGAGCTGTTTTTT. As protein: CASSWTSGDTGELFF.

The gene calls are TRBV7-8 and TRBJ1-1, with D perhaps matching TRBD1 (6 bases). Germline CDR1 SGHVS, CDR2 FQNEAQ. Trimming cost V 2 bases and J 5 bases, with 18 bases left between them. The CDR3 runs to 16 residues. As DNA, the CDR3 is TGTGCCAGCAGCTTAAACTCGGGACATTGGGGAACTGAAGCTTTCTTT. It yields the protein CASSLNSGHWGTEAFF.

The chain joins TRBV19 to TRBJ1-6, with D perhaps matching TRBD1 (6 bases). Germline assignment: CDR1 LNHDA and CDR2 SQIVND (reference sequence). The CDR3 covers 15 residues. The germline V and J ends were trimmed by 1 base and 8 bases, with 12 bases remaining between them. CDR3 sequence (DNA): TGTGCCAGTAGTATAGTCGCAGGGGATCATTCACCCCTCCACTTT. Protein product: CASSIVAGDHSPLHF. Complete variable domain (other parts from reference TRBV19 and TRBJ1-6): DGGITQSPKYLFRKEGQNVTLSCEQNLNHDAMYWYRQDPGQGLRLIYYSQIVNDFQKGDIAEGYSVSREKKESFPLTVTSAQKNPTAFYLCASSIVAGDHSPLHFGNGTRLTVT.

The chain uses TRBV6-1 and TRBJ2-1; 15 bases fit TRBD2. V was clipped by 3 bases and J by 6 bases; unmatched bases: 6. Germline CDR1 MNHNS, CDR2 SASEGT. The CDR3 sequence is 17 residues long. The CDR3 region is CASSDGLAGGPLNEQFF. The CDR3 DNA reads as TGTGCCAGCAGTGATGGACTAGCGGGAGGGCCGCTCAATGAGCAGTTCTTC.

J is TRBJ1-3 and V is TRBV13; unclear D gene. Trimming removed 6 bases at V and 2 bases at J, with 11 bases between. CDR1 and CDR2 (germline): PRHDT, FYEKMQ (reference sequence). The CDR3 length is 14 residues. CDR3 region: CASRSSYTGNTIYF. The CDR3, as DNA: TGTGCCAGCAGGTCCTCTTATACTGGAAACACCATATATTTT.

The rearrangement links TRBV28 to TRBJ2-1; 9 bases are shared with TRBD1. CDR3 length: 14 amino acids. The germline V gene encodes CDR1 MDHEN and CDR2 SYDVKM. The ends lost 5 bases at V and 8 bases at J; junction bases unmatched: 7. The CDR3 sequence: CASSQPQGADEQFF. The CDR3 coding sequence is TGTGCCAGCAGTCAACCACAGGGGGCCGATGAGCAGTTCTTC.

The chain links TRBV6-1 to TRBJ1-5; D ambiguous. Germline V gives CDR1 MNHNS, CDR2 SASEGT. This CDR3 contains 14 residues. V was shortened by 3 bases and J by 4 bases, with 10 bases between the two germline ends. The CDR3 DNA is TGTGCCAGCAGTGAGGCCAGTGTTAATCAGCCCCAGCATTTT. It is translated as CASSEASVNQPQHF.

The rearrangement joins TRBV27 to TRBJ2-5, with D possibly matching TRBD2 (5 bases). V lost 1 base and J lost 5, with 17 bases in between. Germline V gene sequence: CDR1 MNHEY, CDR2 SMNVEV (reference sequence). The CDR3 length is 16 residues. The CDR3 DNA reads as TGTGCCAGCAGTTTATTATCGGGGTACTCCGTGGAGACCCAGTACTTC. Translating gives CASSLLSGYSVETQYF.

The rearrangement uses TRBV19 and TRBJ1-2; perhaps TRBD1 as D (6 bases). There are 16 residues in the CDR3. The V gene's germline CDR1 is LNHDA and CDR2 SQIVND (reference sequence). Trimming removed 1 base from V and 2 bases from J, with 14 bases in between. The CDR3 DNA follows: TGTGCCAGTAGTATAGGAGGACAGCCTAAAAACTATGGCTACACCTTC. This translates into CASSIGGQPKNYGYTF.

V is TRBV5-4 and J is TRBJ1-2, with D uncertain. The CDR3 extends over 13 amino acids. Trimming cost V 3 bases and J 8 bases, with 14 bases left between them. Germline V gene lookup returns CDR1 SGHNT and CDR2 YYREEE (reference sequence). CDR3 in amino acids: CASSSNTLGGYTF. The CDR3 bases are TGTGCCAGCAGCTCAAACACCCTCGGGGGCTACACCTTC.

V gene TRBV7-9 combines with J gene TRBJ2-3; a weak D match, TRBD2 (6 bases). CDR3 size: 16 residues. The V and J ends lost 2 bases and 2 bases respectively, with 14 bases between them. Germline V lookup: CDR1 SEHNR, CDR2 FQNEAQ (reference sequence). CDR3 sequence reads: CASSLIGGVTTDTQYF. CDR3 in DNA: TGTGCCAGCAGCTTAATTGGCGGGGTAACCACAGATACGCAGTATTTT.

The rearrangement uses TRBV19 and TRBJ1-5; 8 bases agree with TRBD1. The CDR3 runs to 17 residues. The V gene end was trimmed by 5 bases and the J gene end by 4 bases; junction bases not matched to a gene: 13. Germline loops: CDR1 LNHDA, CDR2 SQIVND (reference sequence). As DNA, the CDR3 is TGTGCCAGTAGTGAGGACAGGGTGTGGTGGGGAAATCAGCCCCAGCATTTT. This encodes CASSEDRVWWGNQPQHF.

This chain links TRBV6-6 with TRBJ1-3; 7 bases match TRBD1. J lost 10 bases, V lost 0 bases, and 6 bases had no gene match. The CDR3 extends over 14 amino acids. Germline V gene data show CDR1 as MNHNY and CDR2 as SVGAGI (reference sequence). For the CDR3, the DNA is TGTGCCAGCAGTTACTCTTTGACAGGGAGTACCATATATTTT. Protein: CASSYSLTGSTIYF.

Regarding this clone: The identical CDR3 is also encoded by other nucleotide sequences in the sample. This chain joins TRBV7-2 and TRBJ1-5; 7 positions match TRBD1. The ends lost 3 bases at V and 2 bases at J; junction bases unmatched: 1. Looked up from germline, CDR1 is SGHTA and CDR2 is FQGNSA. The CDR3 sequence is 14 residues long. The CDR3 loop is CASSFTGGNQPQHF. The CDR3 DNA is TGTGCCAGCAGCTTTACAGGGGGCAATCAGCCCCAGCATTTT.

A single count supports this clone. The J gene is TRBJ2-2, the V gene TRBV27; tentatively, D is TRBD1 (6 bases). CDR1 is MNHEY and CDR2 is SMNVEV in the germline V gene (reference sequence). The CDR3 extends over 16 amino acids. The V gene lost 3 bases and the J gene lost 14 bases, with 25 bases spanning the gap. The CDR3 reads CASSLTVRGEGRGLFF. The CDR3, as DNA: TGTGCCAGCAGTTTGACGGTCCGAGGAGAAGGCAGGGGTCTGTTTTTT.

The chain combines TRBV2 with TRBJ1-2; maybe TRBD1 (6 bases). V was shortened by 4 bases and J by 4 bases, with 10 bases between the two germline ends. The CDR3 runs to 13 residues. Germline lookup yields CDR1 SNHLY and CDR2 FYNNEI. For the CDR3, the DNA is TGTGCCAGCAGTGTTAAGGGGGTCTATGGCTACACCTTC. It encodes CASSVKGVYGYTF.